The 20 T cell receptor beta chains reported below all come from one sample, sequenced in a study of shared clonotypes between healthy human individuals. Clones were read by immunoSEQ multiplex PCR, and TCRdb kept only the in-frame ones, dropping some. The sample shows a few million clones, 85% to 95% of them seen only once. Sequencing used naive CD4+ T cells from PBMCs. Subset noted: CD45RA+ positively selected. The receptors were gathered from a man between 18 and 29 years old in good health. Some clones in this sample may be carry-over from other donors' samples.

This clone was found a few times. This chain connects TRBV28 to TRBJ1-5, with D perhaps matching TRBD1 (5 bases). The CDR3 spans 16 residues. Looked up from germline, CDR1 is MDHEN and CDR2 is SYDVKM. The germline V and J ends were trimmed by 3 bases and 2 bases, with 14 bases remaining between them. CDR3 residues: CASSFVGGRGNQPQHF. Written as DNA, the CDR3 is TGTGCCAGCAGTTTCGTCGGGGGACGGGGCAATCAGCCCCAGCATTTT.

The chain recombines TRBV6-5 with TRBJ1-1; no firm D call. Trimming pared 5 bases from V and 1 base from J, leaving 8 bases between. Germline V gene sequence: CDR1 MNHEY, CDR2 SVGAGI. This CDR3 spans 13 amino acids. CDR3 bases: TGTGCCAGCAGTCGTAGACAGAACACTGAAGCTTTCTTT. Amino acids: CASSRRQNTEAFF.

This clone was seen only a few times. This chain joins TRBV18 and TRBJ1-4, with unresolved D. V lost 3 bases and J lost 3, with 5 bases in between. This CDR3 spans 13 amino acids. Germline assignment: CDR1 KGHSH and CDR2 LQKENI. The CDR3 spells CASSPDANEKLFF. Written as DNA, the CDR3 is TGTGCCAGCTCACCGGACGCTAATGAAAAACTGTTTTTT.

The chain is built from TRBV14 and TRBJ2-7, with 9 nucleotides matching TRBD2. This CDR3 comprises 17 residues. Germline V gene lookup returns CDR1 SGHDN and CDR2 FVKESK. V gave up 4 bases and J gave up 6 bases; unmatched junction bases: 16. In DNA, the CDR3 is TGTGCCAGCAGCCCACCTCTGACGAGCGGGAGGCGGGGCGAGCAGTACTTC. Translating gives CASSPPLTSGRRGEQYF.

The chain has TRBV7-9 and TRBJ2-2; D not resolved. CDR1 and CDR2 (germline): SEHNR, FQNEAQ (reference sequence). The length of the CDR3 is 17 residues. The ends were cut back, 3 bases at V and 3 bases at J, with 17 bases in the middle. CDR3 loop: CASSFRPSSSYTGELFF. DNA for the CDR3: TGTGCCAGCAGCTTCCGTCCCTCCTCCTCATACACCGGGGAGCTGTTTTTT. The variable domain in full, completed from reference TRBV7-9 and TRBJ2-2, reads DTGVSQNPRHKITKRGQNVTFRCDPISEHNRLYWYRQTLGQGPEFLTYFQNEAQLEKSRLLSDRFSAERPKGSFSTLEIQRTEQGDSAMYLCASSFRPSSSYTGELFFGEGSRLTVL.

In its sample, this clone was seen a few times. Distinct nucleotide sequences in the sample also encode this CDR3. The chain joins TRBV9 to TRBJ1-1; D gene ambiguous. This CDR3 spans 14 amino acids. Germline V gene sequence: CDR1 SGDLS, CDR2 YYNGEE. V lost 0 bases and J 1 base, leaving 7 bases between the germline ends. The CDR3: CASSVGGQNTEAFF. The DNA of the CDR3 is TGTGCCAGCAGCGTAGGAGGGCAGAACACTGAAGCTTTCTTT.

On this clone: The same CDR3 is also encoded by other DNA sequences in this sample. The chain recombines TRBV18 with TRBJ2-2; a weak D match, TRBD2 (5 bases). Looked up from germline, CDR1 is KGHSH and CDR2 is LQKENI. CDR3 length: 14 residues. With 1 base removed from V and 4 bases from J, the gap between germline ends came to 7 bases. The CDR3 sequence is CASSPLGSTGELFF. The CDR3 DNA reads as TGTGCCAGCTCACCACTTGGGAGCACCGGGGAGCTGTTTTTT.

This clone was seen a handful of times. Other DNA sequences in the same sample also yield this CDR3. V usage is TRBV7-2 and J usage is TRBJ1-1; D ambiguous. The CDR3 runs to 13 residues. V was trimmed by 1 base and J by 0 bases, leaving 3 bases between them. Germline V gives CDR1 SGHTA, CDR2 FQGNSA. The DNA for the CDR3 is TGTGCCAGCAGCTTAGTTCTGAACACTGAAGCTTTCTTT. Residues: CASSLVLNTEAFF.

The rearrangement links TRBV28 to TRBJ2-1; the D is unclear. This CDR3 has 13 residues. Germline V CDR1 and CDR2: MDHEN, SYDVKM. V dropped 2 bases and J dropped 5 bases, with 7 bases sitting between them. CDR3 protein: CASSLANDNEQFF. The CDR3, as DNA: TGTGCCAGCAGTTTAGCCAACGACAATGAGCAGTTCTTC.

This chain joins TRBV11-2 and TRBJ1-2; 7 bases are a match to TRBD1. The V segment lost 3 bases and the J segment 1 base; nucleotides outside the gene matches: 2. The CDR3 contains 14 residues. In germline, CDR1 is SGHAT, CDR2 FQNNGV. As DNA, the CDR3 is TGTGCCAGCAGCTTGCAGGGGGGTAACTATGGCTACACCTTC. Its protein is CASSLQGGNYGYTF.

This chain links TRBV4-1 with TRBJ1-2, with D perhaps matching TRBD1 (5 bases). The V end lost 1 base, the J end lost 5 bases, and 14 bases lay between the germline ends. This CDR3 region has 15 residues. CDR1 is MGHRA, CDR2 YSYEKL, per germline. The CDR3 bases are TGCGCCAGCAGCCAAGTCACCTCCGGGGCTTATGGCTACACCTTC. Translation: CASSQVTSGAYGYTF.

The chain uses TRBV18 and TRBJ2-1, with D uncertain. CDR1 is KGHSH and CDR2 is LQKENI in the germline V gene. There are 14 residues in the CDR3. The ends were cut back, 1 base at V and 4 bases at J, with 8 bases in the middle. The CDR3 nucleotides read TGTGCCAGCTCACCACGAACATCTTACAATGAGCAGTTCTTC. It translates to CASSPRTSYNEQFF.

CDR3 loop: CASSVPSGSSYNEQFF. The CDR3 DNA is TGTGCCAGCAGCGTTCCTAGCGGGAGCTCCTACAATGAGCAGTTCTTC. The gene calls are TRBV25-1 and TRBJ2-1; 10 bases match TRBD2. CDR3 length equals 16 residues. The V gene's germline CDR1 is MGHDK and CDR2 SYGVNS. V was pared by 6 bases and J by 0 bases, with 5 bases of the junction left unmatched.

The genes are TRBV19 and TRBJ2-5; D call uncertain. Germline CDR1 reads LNHDA; CDR2 reads SQIVND (reference sequence). The CDR3 totals 14 residues. V lost 1 base, J lost 2 bases, and 8 bases lay in between. CDR3 protein: CASSIADLQETQYF. In DNA form, the CDR3 reads TGTGCCAGTAGTATAGCCGACCTTCAAGAGACCCAGTACTTC.

The J gene is TRBJ1-4, the V gene TRBV19; TRBD1 agrees at 10 bases. CDR1 LNHDA and CDR2 SQIVND come from the germline V gene (reference sequence). CDR3 length: 15 residues. V was pared by 9 bases and J by 0 bases, with 4 bases of the junction left unmatched. The CDR3 region is CASRTGGATNEKLFF. In nucleotides, the CDR3 is TGTGCCAGCCGGACAGGGGGGGCAACTAATGAAAAACTGTTTTTT.

The chain is built from TRBV29-1 and TRBJ2-5; D is undetermined. This CDR3 has 12 residues. V was cut by 7 bases and J by 2 bases, with 11 bases left in between. The germline V gene encodes CDR1 SQVTM and CDR2 ANQGSEA. The chain's CDR3 is CSGLGPQETQYF. For the CDR3, the DNA is TGCAGCGGCCTCGGGCCTCAAGAGACCCAGTACTTC.

For the CDR3, the DNA is TGTGCCAGTAGTTGGGACAGAGTGGGTAGCAATGAGCAGTTCTTC. Translated, it gives CASSWDRVGSNEQFF. The rearrangement links TRBV19 to TRBJ2-1, with 7 bases aligning to TRBD1. CDR1 and CDR2 from the germline V gene are LNHDA and SQIVND (reference sequence). V gave up 5 bases and J gave up 6 bases; unmatched junction bases: 10. The CDR3 runs 15 residues.

This rearrangement joins TRBV20-1 to TRBJ1-2; D not certain. CDR1 is DFQATT, CDR2 SNEGSKA, per germline (reference sequence). The CDR3 is 11 amino acids. Trimming left V 3 bases short and J 7 bases short, with 9 bases between. The CDR3 protein is CSASGIAGYTF. CDR3 in DNA: TGCAGTGCTAGTGGCATCGCTGGCTACACCTTC.

A note on this clone: Different DNA sequences within this sample yield the same CDR3. The genes are TRBV25-1 and TRBJ2-3; 11 positions agree with TRBD2. V lost 3 bases, J lost 2 bases, and 4 bases stayed unmatched. The CDR3 runs to 16 residues. The germline V gene encodes CDR1 MGHDK and CDR2 SYGVNS. The CDR3 sequence is CASSDGTSGYTDTQYF. The CDR3 nucleotides read TGTGCCAGCAGTGACGGGACTAGCGGATACACAGATACGCAGTATTTT.

The chain is built from TRBV28 and TRBJ2-2, with 10 bases identical to TRBD2. The germline V gene encodes CDR1 MDHEN and CDR2 SYDVKM. V lost 3 bases, J lost 3 bases, and 4 bases stayed unmatched. CDR3 length equals 16 residues. CDR3 DNA: TGTGCCAGCAGTTTCAGCGGGAGGGCGCACACCGGGGAGCTGTTTTTT. This translates into CASSFSGRAHTGELFF.